Listed here are 5 T cell receptor beta chains from one sample, sequenced in a study of Ad26.COV2.S vaccination and SARS-CoV-2 variants. Stated treatment: around 19 received Ad26.COV2.S at low or high dose, single or two shots; five or six received placebo; per-sample allocation not given. Material that was analyzed had been drawn on day 63 after the first vaccine or placebo injection. TCRdb keeps only in-frame clones here, not all; method: immunoSEQ multiplex PCR. The sample includes more than 300,000 clones, approximately 86% of them seen just once. This sample comprised peripheral blood, obtained in a trial of Ad26.COV2.S vaccine versus placebo. These receptors came from a person between 18 and 65 years old who received the Ad26.COV2.S COVID-19 vaccine or a placebo.

The chain employs TRBV18 and TRBJ2-7, with 10 bases matching TRBD1. After removal of 3 bases from V and 4 bases from J, the junction contained 6 bases not matched to a gene. Germline V CDR1 and CDR2: KGHSH, LQKENI. There are 15 residues in the CDR3. CDR3 loop: CASSPRDRGFYEQYF. DNA for the CDR3: TGTGCCAGCTCACCCAGGGACAGGGGCTTTTACGAGCAGTACTTC.

V and J are TRBV19 and TRBJ2-5; maybe TRBD2 (5 bases). The germline V gene has CDR1 LNHDA and CDR2 SQIVND (reference sequence). V dropped 11 bases and J dropped 0 bases, with 13 bases sitting between them. The CDR3 runs to 13 residues. CDR3 sequence: CACGPGYQETQYF. Written as DNA, the CDR3 is TGTGCCTGTGGGCCGGGGTACCAAGAGACCCAGTACTTC.

Details on this clone: The junction differs from germline at one of its ends, possibly a read error. The chain combines TRBV5-6 with TRBJ1-2; no reliable D call. This CDR3 region has 13 residues. Germline CDR1 reads SGHDT; CDR2 reads YYEEEE. CDR3 nucleotide sequence: TGTGCCAGCAGCTTGATCTCTGGGTACTCCTTCAACTTC. Translation gives CASSLISGYSFNF.

This rearrangement joins TRBV2 to TRBJ1-5; 7 nucleotides align to TRBD1. This CDR3 is built from 14 residues. Germline assignment: CDR1 SNHLY and CDR2 FYNNEI. J gave up 4 bases and V 7 bases, and 7 bases lay outside the gene matches. Here the CDR3 DNA reads TGTGCCAGCAAACAACAGGGGACAAATCAGCCCCAGCATTTT. Translated: CASKQQGTNQPQHF.

The chain combines TRBV10-1 with TRBJ2-3, with a tentative D call TRBD1 (6 bases). CDR1 and CDR2 from the germline V gene are WNHNN and SYGVQD (reference sequence). The CDR3 loop spans 15 amino acids. The V end lost 2 bases, the J end lost 3 bases, and 12 bases lay between the germline ends. This chain's CDR3 is CASSEGQTTTDTQYF. DNA for the CDR3: TGCGCCAGCAGTGAGGGACAGACTACAACAGATACGCAGTATTTT.